These 24 T cell receptor beta chains share one sample of origin, sequenced in a study of shared clonotypes between healthy human individuals (dated by TCRdb to the early 2020s). The library was built by means of the immunoSEQ multiplex PCR assay. The clones in this table, taken by TCRdb from immuneACCESS, are in-frame only. Not every clone is retained; where verified, under half of the shortfall comes from an unresolved V gene, and the cause of the rest is unknown. The sample table records approximately 2,000,000 clones; roughly 93% of these occur just once. More than 1.5% of the sample belongs to the ten largest clones. CD8 naive samples were obtained by positive selection for CCR7 among CD45RO-negative cells, yielding a CD45RA+CCR7+ population from which TemRA cells were excluded. Sequenced sample: naive CD8+ T cells from PBMCs. Interpreted using the paper, the cell subset or site label stands for: CD45RA+CCR7+. These receptors were taken from a man younger than 35 in good health. Some clones in this sample may be carry-over from other donors' samples.

V is TRBV7-8 and J is TRBJ2-2; D is undetermined. CDR1 SGHVS and CDR2 FQNEAQ come from the germline V gene. V lost 5 bases, J lost 6 bases, and 7 bases lay in between. CDR3 length: 12 residues. The CDR3 loop reads CASSQNPGELFF. CDR3 DNA sequence: TGTGCCAGCAGCCAAAATCCCGGGGAGCTGTTTTTT.

This sequence joins TRBV7-9 and TRBJ2-7; TRBD2 might be the D (6 bases). This CDR3 comprises 14 residues. Looked up from germline, CDR1 is SEHNR and CDR2 is FQNEAQ (reference sequence). Trimming took 5 bases from V and 3 from J, leaving 14 bases between them. This chain's CDR3 is CASSPNRESYEQYF. The CDR3 bases are TGTGCCAGCAGCCCTAATCGGGAGAGCTACGAGCAGTACTTC.

Points on this clone: Other DNA sequences in the sample encode the same CDR3. The chain uses TRBV28 and TRBJ2-1, with 10 bases matching TRBD1. CDR3 length: 15 amino acids. Unmatched junction bases numbered 5, after V lost 5 bases and J lost 4 bases. Germline values: CDR1 MDHEN, CDR2 SYDVKM. This CDR3 is CASSPDRGLYNEQFF. The CDR3 DNA reads TGTGCCAGCAGTCCGGACAGGGGGTTGTACAATGAGCAGTTCTTC. The entire variable domain, with the rest obtained from reference TRBV28 and TRBJ2-1, is as follows: DVKVTQSSRYLVKRTGEKVFLECVQDMDHENMFWYRQDPGLGLRLIYFSYDVKMKEKGDIPEGYSVSREKKERFSLILESASTNQTSMYLCASSPDRGLYNEQFFGPGTRLTVL.

The rearrangement uses TRBV28 and TRBJ2-7; TRBD2 matches at 11 bases. The ends lost 4 bases at V and 2 bases at J; junction bases unmatched: 4. This CDR3 comprises 15 residues. Per the germline V gene, CDR1 is MDHEN and CDR2 is SYDVKM. The CDR3 sequence: CASSWVAGGPYEQYF. CDR3 DNA sequence: TGTGCCAGCAGTTGGGTAGCGGGAGGGCCCTACGAGCAGTACTTC. Combining the CDR3 with reference TRBV28 and TRBJ2-7 gives the whole variable domain DVKVTQSSRYLVKRTGEKVFLECVQDMDHENMFWYRQDPGLGLRLIYFSYDVKMKEKGDIPEGYSVSREKKERFSLILESASTNQTSMYLCASSWVAGGPYEQYFGPGTRLTVT.

The CDR3 loop is CASSSRTGAHEQYF. CDR3 DNA sequence: TGTGCCAGCAGTTCTCGTACGGGGGCCCACGAGCAGTACTTC. The chain couples TRBV6-1 to TRBJ2-7; perhaps D is TRBD1 or TRBD2 (6 bases each). V was pared by 5 bases and J by 5 bases, with 16 bases between. The germline gives CDR1 MNHNS, CDR2 SASEGT. CDR3 size: 14 residues.

The rearrangement uses TRBV29-1 and TRBJ2-7; a weak D match, TRBD1 (5 bases). The CDR3 sequence is 15 residues long. The ends were cut back, 2 bases at V and 5 bases at J, with 19 bases in the middle. Germline values: CDR1 SQVTM, CDR2 ANQGSEA. CDR3 bases: TGCAGCGTTGAAAGGGGTCCTGGGGTTGGGGACGAGCAGTACTTC. This sequence encodes CSVERGPGVGDEQYF.

The chain has TRBV27 and TRBJ2-7, with 10 bases aligning to TRBD1. The ends lost 6 bases at V and 3 bases at J; junction bases unmatched: 5. CDR3 length equals 14 residues. CDR1 and CDR2 from the germline V gene are MNHEY and SMNVEV (reference sequence). CDR3 sequence: CASSSGQGNYEQYF. The CDR3 DNA sequence: TGTGCCAGCAGCTCGGGACAGGGGAACTACGAGCAGTACTTC.

The V and J genes are TRBV19 and TRBJ2-7; D is perhaps TRBD2 (5 bases). V was cut by 3 bases and J by 5 bases, with 14 bases left in between. CDR1 and CDR2 (germline): LNHDA, SQIVND (reference sequence). The CDR3 length is 14 residues. The CDR3, as DNA: TGTGCCAGTAGTATCGTGGGGAGTACAAACGAGCAGTACTTC. Translated, it gives CASSIVGSTNEQYF. The variable domain in full, completed from reference TRBV19 and TRBJ2-7, reads DGGITQSPKYLFRKEGQNVTLSCEQNLNHDAMYWYRQDPGQGLRLIYYSQIVNDFQKGDIAEGYSVSREKKESFPLTVTSAQKNPTAFYLCASSIVGSTNEQYFGPGTRLTVT.

The chain couples TRBV7-2 to TRBJ2-7, with a tentative D call TRBD2 (6 bases). Germline-derived CDR1 and CDR2 are SGHTA and FQGNSA. V lost 4 bases and J lost 5, with 15 bases in between. The CDR3 has 14 amino acids. CDR3 in amino acids: CASSSRDSWNEQYF. CDR3 in DNA: TGTGCCAGCAGCTCCAGGGACTCCTGGAACGAGCAGTACTTC.

The chain uses TRBV10-2 and TRBJ1-5; D call uncertain. The CDR3 has 12 residues. Deletions cut 4 bases from V and 6 bases from J, with 7 bases between. Germline CDR1 reads WSHSY; CDR2 reads SAAADI. The CDR3 loop is CASSAGSQPQHF. The DNA for the CDR3 is TGCGCCAGCAGTGCTGGTAGTCAGCCCCAGCATTTT.

CDR3 residues: CASSPSGRTNNEQFF. CDR3 DNA sequence: TGCGCCAGCAGCCCTAGCGGGAGGACTAACAATGAGCAGTTCTTC. The chain has TRBV4-1 and TRBJ2-1; 11 bases line up with TRBD2. Looked up from germline, CDR1 is MGHRA and CDR2 is YSYEKL. Germline trimming cut 4 bases from V and 5 bases from J; bases unmatched to any gene: 4. CDR3 length: 15 residues.

CDR3 bases: TGTGCCAGCAGTGACATGGGGGGCTACACCTTC. Residues: CASSDMGGYTF. The genes are TRBV25-1 and TRBJ1-2; D ambiguous. V dropped 3 bases and J dropped 8 bases, with 7 bases sitting between them. This CDR3 has 11 amino acids. Germline lookup yields CDR1 MGHDK and CDR2 SYGVNS.

This clone was recorded once. The V and J genes are TRBV7-3 and TRBJ2-5; 8 nucleotides align to TRBD1. V shed 4 bases, J shed 1 base, and the junction held 11 bases outside the gene matches. CDR3 length equals 17 residues. Germline CDR1 SGHTA, CDR2 FQGTGA. CDR3 in amino acids: CASSSSSDRVSQETQYF. CDR3 nucleotide sequence: TGTGCCAGCAGCTCGTCCTCGGACAGGGTGTCCCAAGAGACCCAGTACTTC.

This clone was observed a few times. J is TRBJ1-5 and V is TRBV11-2, with D maybe TRBD1 (6 bases). The CDR3 spans 13 residues. Trimming pared 3 bases from V and 7 bases from J, leaving 10 bases between. Germline-derived CDR1 and CDR2 are SGHAT and FQNNGV. The CDR3 DNA reads TGTGCCAGCAGCTTTAGGGGGGTACAGCCCCAGCATTTT. Translating it yields CASSFRGVQPQHF. Using reference TRBV11-2 and TRBJ1-5 for the parts outside the CDR3, the full variable domain is EAGVAQSPRYKIIEKRQSVAFWCNPISGHATLYWYQQILGQGPKLLIQFQNNGVVDDSQLPKDRFSAERLKGVDSTLKIQPAKLEDSAVYLCASSFRGVQPQHFGDGTRLSIL.

The chain uses TRBV7-8 and TRBJ1-1; TRBD1 aligns across 8 bases. With V trimmed by 2 bases and J by 3 bases, 8 bases remained unmatched. This CDR3 contains 16 residues. Germline lookup yields CDR1 SGHVS and CDR2 FQNEAQ. CDR3 nucleotide sequence: TGTGCCAGCAGCTTAAGGGCAGGGGGCGAAGACACTGAAGCTTTCTTT. The encoded protein is CASSLRAGGEDTEAFF.

V and J are TRBV18 and TRBJ2-7; possible D gene TRBD1, 6 bases. This CDR3 is 13 amino acids long. The germline V gene encodes CDR1 KGHSH and CDR2 LQKENI. Trimming shortened V by 6 bases and J by 4 bases, and 13 bases separated the two germline ends. CDR3 residues: CASSRDKLYEQYF. CDR3 sequence (DNA): TGTGCCAGCTCCCGGGACAAACTTTACGAGCAGTACTTC. Based on the CDR3 plus reference TRBV18 and TRBJ2-7, the full variable domain is NAGVMQNPRHLVRRRGQEARLRCSPMKGHSHVYWYRQLPEEGLKFMVYLQKENIIDESGMPKERFSAEFPKEGPSILRIQQVVRGDSAAYFCASSRDKLYEQYFGPGTRLTVT.

V and J are TRBV20-1 and TRBJ1-1, with a possible D match to TRBD1 (5 bases). The V end was cut by 5 bases, the J end by 3 bases, with 7 bases between. There are 11 residues in the CDR3. From germline, CDR1 is DFQATT and CDR2 SNEGSKA (reference sequence). Here the CDR3 reads CSAPGDTEAFF. DNA of the CDR3: TGCAGTGCTCCGGGGGACACTGAAGCTTTCTTT.

This clone was detected only once. The gene calls are TRBV7-7 and TRBJ2-3; TRBD2 agrees at 12 bases. V lost 5 bases, J lost 5 bases, and 8 bases stayed unmatched. Germline assignment: CDR1 SSHAT and CDR2 FNYEAQ (reference sequence). The CDR3 has 16 residues. CDR3 amino acids: CASSPRLAGAGDTQYF. In DNA form, the CDR3 reads TGTGCCAGCAGCCCCCGACTAGCGGGGGCGGGAGATACGCAGTATTTT.

J is TRBJ1-1 and V is TRBV13, with D hard to call. The V end lost 5 bases, the J end lost 1 base, and 14 bases lay between the germline ends. The CDR3 extends over 15 amino acids. Germline CDR1 is PRHDT and CDR2 is FYEKMQ (reference sequence). This CDR3 is CASSLLGEGNTEAFF. The CDR3 bases are TGTGCCAGCAGCCTACTGGGTGAGGGGAACACTGAAGCTTTCTTT.

The chain recombines TRBV28 with TRBJ2-7, with 10 bases matching TRBD1. The J segment lost 2 bases and the V segment lost 6 bases, leaving 4 bases of the junction unmatched. The CDR3 runs 14 residues. Germline V gene data show CDR1 as MDHEN and CDR2 as SYDVKM. This CDR3 reads CASSDGQGAYEQYF. The CDR3 DNA reads TGTGCCAGCAGCGACGGACAGGGGGCCTACGAGCAGTACTTC. The entire variable domain, with the rest obtained from reference TRBV28 and TRBJ2-7, is as follows: DVKVTQSSRYLVKRTGEKVFLECVQDMDHENMFWYRQDPGLGLRLIYFSYDVKMKEKGDIPEGYSVSREKKERFSLILESASTNQTSMYLCASSDGQGAYEQYFGPGTRLTVT.

Note on this clone: The sample has other DNA sequences that encode this CDR3 too. This sequence joins TRBV27 and TRBJ1-5, with D unclear. CDR3 size: 14 residues. Germline V gene lookup returns CDR1 MNHEY and CDR2 SMNVEV (reference sequence). V was clipped by 6 bases and J by 1 base, with 10 bases between them. The DNA of the CDR3 is TGTGCCAGCAGCTTAACCGGAAGCAATCAGCCCCAGCATTTT. As protein: CASSLTGSNQPQHF.

This chain links TRBV5-4 with TRBJ2-7; D remains ambiguous. V lost 2 bases to trimming and J lost 7 bases, with 16 bases between them. The germline CDR1 and CDR2 sequences are SGHNT and YYREEE (reference sequence). This CDR3 region has 14 residues. CDR3 residues: CASSFFRLDDEQYF. CDR3 sequence (DNA): TGTGCCAGCAGCTTTTTTCGTCTCGACGATGAGCAGTACTTC.

This chain links TRBV6-6 with TRBJ1-3; a possible D gene is TRBD1 (5 bases). Germline-derived CDR1 and CDR2 are MNHNY and SVGAGI (reference sequence). This CDR3 region has 15 residues. V dropped 5 bases and J dropped 4 bases, with 15 bases sitting between them. The chain's CDR3 is CASSQTGGVGNTIYF. CDR3 sequence (DNA): TGTGCCAGCAGTCAGACCGGGGGAGTGGGAAACACCATATATTTT.

The V gene is TRBV7-9, the J gene TRBJ2-3; D is unresolved. Germline V CDR1 and CDR2: SEHNR, FQNEAQ (reference sequence). Trimming pared 3 bases from V and 5 bases from J, leaving 12 bases between. This CDR3 region has 14 residues. The CDR3 DNA sequence: TGTGCCAGCAGCTTTCTAAGTACGGGAGATACGCAGTATTTT. Translating it yields CASSFLSTGDTQYF.